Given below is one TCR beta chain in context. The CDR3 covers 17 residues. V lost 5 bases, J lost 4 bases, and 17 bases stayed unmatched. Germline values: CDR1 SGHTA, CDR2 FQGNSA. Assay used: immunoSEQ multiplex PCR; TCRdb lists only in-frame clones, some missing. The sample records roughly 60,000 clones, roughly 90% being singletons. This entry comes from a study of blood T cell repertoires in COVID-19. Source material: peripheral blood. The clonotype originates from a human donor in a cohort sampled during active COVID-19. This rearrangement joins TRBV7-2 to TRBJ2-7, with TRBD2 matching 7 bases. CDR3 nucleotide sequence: TGTGCCAGCAGCACTTCAACTCTGGCGGGGGAGCCTTACGAGCAGTACTTC. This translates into CASSTSTLAGEPYEQYF.